The 27 T cell receptor beta chains below all came from one sample that was sequenced in a study of regulatory T cells in long-lasting Graves disease. Time point here: persistent/refractory GD, antithyroid drugs over 5 years with positive TRAb. Extracted PBMC RNA gave rise to the TCR library. Arm-PCR with iRepertoire HTBI primers amplified the CDR3 regions for these TCR beta libraries. A single record per CDR3 protein comes from TCRdb applying MiXCR to the multiplex PCR reads. Of 250,000 to 300,000 distinct CDR3 sequences detected, around a fifth appear once; the ten largest clones hold roughly 56%. This material consisted of peripheral blood mononuclear cells (PBMCs), taken when the disease was refractory, from a patient treated with antithyroid drugs. These TCRs come from a female donor with Graves disease.

The sample holds many counts of this clonotype. As DNA, the CDR3 is TGTGCCAGCAGCTTATGGGTAGCGGCCTCCCAAGAGACCCAGTACTTC. Its protein is CASSLWVAASQETQYF. The chain carries TRBV13 and TRBJ2-5; TRBD2 is a possible D gene (6 bases). The CDR3 covers 16 residues. Trimming cost V 2 bases and J 1 base, with 14 bases left between them. Germline CDR1 is PRHDT and CDR2 is FYEKMQ (reference sequence).

This clonotype was recorded many times. This chain uses TRBV27 with TRBJ2-5; TRBD2 aligns across 10 bases. The length of the CDR3 is 19 residues. The V segment lost 3 bases and the J segment 2 bases; nucleotides outside the gene matches: 15. Germline CDR1 reads MNHEY; CDR2 reads SMNVEV (reference sequence). The CDR3: CASSFRSGRALPGQETQYF. In DNA, the CDR3 is TGTGCCAGCAGTTTTCGGAGCGGGAGGGCCCTCCCGGGGCAAGAGACCCAGTACTTC.

This clonotype was recorded at least ten times. The CDR3 DNA is TGCAGCGCAGGGACTTCCTACGAGCAGTACTTC. Its protein product is CSAGTSYEQYF. The gene calls are TRBV29-1 and TRBJ2-7, with D tentatively TRBD2 (6 bases). Germline CDR1 reads SQVTM; CDR2 reads ANQGSEA. Trimming took off 7 bases at V and 1 base at J, with 8 bases between the two ends. The CDR3 has 11 amino acids.

This clonotype was observed at least ten times. The CDR3 sequence: CAWNRGGGYTF. CDR3 nucleotides: TGTGCCTGGAACAGGGGAGGTGGCTACACCTTC. The chain is built from TRBV30 and TRBJ1-2; 7 bases align to TRBD1. Germline lookup yields CDR1 GTSNPN and CDR2 SVGIG (reference sequence). The V and J ends lost 4 bases and 7 bases, in that order; junction bases with no gene match: 3. This CDR3 is built from 11 residues.

The V gene is TRBV2, the J gene TRBJ1-1; 10 bases agree with TRBD1. The CDR3 covers 15 residues. CDR1 SNHLY and CDR2 FYNNEI come from the germline V gene. After removal of 8 bases from V and 4 bases from J, the junction contained 10 bases not matched to a gene. The CDR3 nucleotides read TGTGCCAGCTGGGGACAGGGGAATTTGGGCACTGAAGCTTTCTTT. Its translation: CASWGQGNLGTEAFF.

This clonotype was seen a handful of times. This rearrangement joins TRBV20-1 to TRBJ2-1; 10 positions agree with TRBD2. The V and J ends lost 3 bases and 5 bases, in that order; junction bases with no gene match: 7. The CDR3 is made up of 15 amino acids. Germline CDR1 DFQATT, CDR2 SNEGSKA (reference sequence). The CDR3 sequence: CSASKREGFDNEQFF. Here the CDR3 DNA reads TGCAGTGCTAGTAAGCGGGAGGGCTTCGACAATGAGCAGTTCTTC.

A few counts support this clonotype. The rearrangement joins TRBV11-2 to TRBJ2-7; D possibly matches TRBD1 or TRBD2 (5 bases each). Deletions cut 1 base from V and 6 bases from J, with 10 bases between. Germline V CDR1 and CDR2: SGHAT, FQNNGV. There are 13 residues in the CDR3. CDR3: CASSLVWGSEQYF. CDR3 coding DNA: TGTGCCAGCAGCTTAGTTTGGGGGAGCGAGCAGTACTTC.

Concerning this clonotype: The CDR3 end shows no conserved phenylalanine or tryptophan, and so a read error is likely. The chain recombines TRBV5-1 with TRBJ2-6; D unresolved. V gave up 5 bases and J gave up 0 bases, with 9 bases separating them. Germline values: CDR1 SGHRS, CDR2 YFSETQ. This CDR3 region has 15 residues. The DNA of the CDR3 is TGCGCCAGCAGACCGGACGGCTCTGGGGCCAACGTCCTGACTCTC. Its translation is CASRPDGSGANVLTL.

Turning to this clonotype: A read error may produce the germline difference seen at one junction end. This chain connects TRBV5-6 to TRBJ1-1, with a possible D match to TRBD1 (5 bases). Germline-derived CDR1 and CDR2 are SGHDT and YYEEEE. The CDR3 spans 15 residues. CDR3: CASSLGYQGSTPPTF. In nucleotides, the CDR3 is TGTGCCAGCAGCTTGGGGTATCAGGGCTCGACCCCACCGACCTTT.

This clonotype has more than one count but fewer than ten. The chain is built from TRBV5-1 and TRBJ2-1; the match to TRBD1 covers 9 bases. Losses at the gene ends were 4 bases for V and 4 bases for J; bases not matched to a gene: 6. The CDR3 runs 15 residues. The V gene's germline CDR1 is SGHRS and CDR2 YFSETQ. CDR3 nucleotides: TGCGCCAGCAGCCGCACAGGGGGCGTATACAATGAGCAGTTCTTC. This encodes CASSRTGGVYNEQFF.

The V and J genes are TRBV5-1 and TRBJ1-1; D may be TRBD1 (6 bases). Germline V gene sequence: CDR1 SGHRS, CDR2 YFSETQ. The CDR3 sequence is 15 residues long. V lost 4 bases to trimming and J lost 1 base, with 14 bases between them. CDR3 protein: CASSPQGFGNTEAFF. CDR3 nucleotides: TGCGCCAGCAGCCCACAGGGATTTGGGAACACTGAAGCTTTCTTT.

This clonotype was found many times. The V gene is TRBV5-5, the J gene TRBJ1-3, with a tentative D call TRBD1 (5 bases). This CDR3 is 14 amino acids long. Germline V CDR1 and CDR2: SGHKS, YYEKEE (reference sequence). Trimming cost V 3 bases and J 4 bases, with 11 bases left between them. Here the CDR3 reads CASSSGRAGNTIYF. DNA for the CDR3: TGTGCCAGCAGCTCGGGCAGGGCCGGAAACACCATATATTTT.

At least ten counts were recorded for this clonotype. The rearrangement links TRBV3-1 to TRBJ2-2; TRBD2 matches at 10 bases. CDR1 LGHDT and CDR2 YNNKEL come from the germline V gene (reference sequence). The CDR3 totals 17 residues. Unmatched junction bases numbered 5, after V lost 0 bases and J lost 4 bases. The CDR3: CASSQEIGLAVTGELFF. The CDR3 DNA reads as TGTGCCAGCAGCCAAGAAATCGGACTAGCGGTCACCGGGGAGCTGTTTTTT.

This chain joins TRBV3-1 and TRBJ1-5; D may be TRBD1 (6 bases). In germline, CDR1 is LGHDT, CDR2 YNNKEL (reference sequence). The CDR3 contains 15 residues. The germline V and J ends were trimmed by 1 base and 7 bases, with 14 bases remaining between them. CDR3 protein: CASSQVAGEGQPQHF. The CDR3 bases are TGTGCCAGCAGCCAAGTGGCAGGGGAAGGACAGCCCCAGCATTTT.

In its sample, this clonotype was seen a few times. This chain links TRBV7-9 with TRBJ1-4, with no clear D. Germline V CDR1 and CDR2: SEHNR, FQNEAQ (reference sequence). The CDR3 runs 11 residues. V gave up 5 bases and J gave up 12 bases, with 10 bases separating them. The CDR3 DNA follows: TGTGCCAGCAGCCTGGGGTTGGAACTGTTTTTT. As protein: CASSLGLELFF.

This clonotype was counted only a few times. The V gene is TRBV18, the J gene TRBJ1-1, with D perhaps matching TRBD1 (5 bases). Germline values: CDR1 KGHSH, CDR2 LQKENI. Trimming left V 6 bases short and J 3 bases short, with 14 bases between. This CDR3 region has 14 residues. In nucleotides, the CDR3 is TGTGCCAGCTCGCAGAATCGACAGCACACTGAAGCTTTCTTT. This translates into CASSQNRQHTEAFF.

This clonotype showed up many times. The chain joins TRBV28 to TRBJ2-7; TRBD2 aligns across 9 bases. The ends lost 7 bases at V and 4 bases at J; junction bases unmatched: 11. Germline V CDR1 and CDR2: MDHEN, SYDVKM. CDR3 length equals 15 residues. The CDR3 sequence: CASKTGAREGYEQYF. The CDR3 bases are TGTGCCAGCAAGACCGGGGCGCGGGAGGGGTACGAGCAGTACTTC. The whole variable domain, remainder taken from reference TRBV28 and TRBJ2-7, is DVKVTQSSRYLVKRTGEKVFLECVQDMDHENMFWYRQDPGLGLRLIYFSYDVKMKEKGDIPEGYSVSREKKERFSLILESASTNQTSMYLCASKTGAREGYEQYFGPGTRLTVT.

This clonotype has ten or more counts. The chain combines TRBV2 with TRBJ2-2; 9 bases agree with TRBD1. Trimming took 6 bases from V and 5 from J; bases not matched to a gene: 1. The CDR3 spans 13 residues. The V gene's germline CDR1 is SNHLY and CDR2 FYNNEI. The CDR3 loop is CASRGQGTGELFF. DNA for the CDR3: TGTGCCAGCAGGGGACAGGGTACCGGGGAGCTGTTTTTT. Looking up the rest from reference TRBV2 and TRBJ2-2 gives the full variable domain: EPEVTQTPSHQVTQMGQEVILRCVPISNHLYFYWYRQILGQKVEFLVSFYNNEISEKSEIFDDQFSVERPDGSNFTLKIRSTKLEDSAMYFCASRGQGTGELFFGEGSRLTVL.

The V call is TRBV18, the J call TRBJ1-1; TRBD1 agrees at 8 bases. The CDR3 sequence is 17 residues long. Germline CDR1 and CDR2: KGHSH and LQKENI. The trim removed 3 bases at V and 1 base at J, leaving 10 bases unmatched. The CDR3 loop reads CASSPRQGTDGNTEAFF. The DNA for the CDR3 is TGTGCCAGCTCACCCAGACAGGGGACGGATGGGAACACTGAAGCTTTCTTT. Supplemented by reference TRBV18 and TRBJ1-1, the full variable domain reads NAGVMQNPRHLVRRRGQEARLRCSPMKGHSHVYWYRQLPEEGLKFMVYLQKENIIDESGMPKERFSAEFPKEGPSILRIQQVVRGDSAAYFCASSPRQGTDGNTEAFFGQGTRLTVV.

This sequence joins TRBV20-1 and TRBJ2-7, with TRBD2 identical over 7 bases. Germline assignment: CDR1 DFQATT and CDR2 SNEGSKA (reference sequence). The CDR3 is made up of 15 amino acids. The V segment lost 3 bases and the J segment 0 bases; nucleotides outside the gene matches: 8. CDR3: CSASYVGGSSYEQYF. The CDR3 DNA sequence: TGCAGTGCTAGTTATGTCGGCGGGAGCTCCTACGAGCAGTACTTC.

This clonotype has just a few counts. V and J are TRBV4-3 and TRBJ2-4, with a tentative D call TRBD2 (6 bases). The germline V gene has CDR1 LGHNA and CDR2 YSLEER. V lost 0 bases and J 8 bases, leaving 14 bases between the germline ends. This CDR3 contains 15 residues. This chain's CDR3 is CASSQERGGEDIQYF. The CDR3 DNA sequence: TGCGCCAGCAGCCAAGAGCGGGGCGGAGAGGACATTCAGTACTTC.

The sample holds a few counts of this clonotype. A much bigger clone sits one base away, suggesting this may be a read error. V usage is TRBV12-3 or TRBV12-4 and J usage is TRBJ1-2; D remains ambiguous. The CDR3 contains 14 residues. Here the CDR3 reads CASGLAVQPYGYTF. The CDR3 DNA reads as TGTGCCAGCGGTTTAGCAGTACAGCCCTATGGCTACACCTTC.

The rearrangement links TRBV11-2 to TRBJ2-1; D remains unclear. V lost 1 base and J lost 7, with 11 bases in between. Germline loops: CDR1 SGHAT, CDR2 FQNNGV. This CDR3 contains 14 residues. The CDR3 reads CASSLVWGRNEQFF. The CDR3 DNA reads as TGTGCCAGCAGCTTAGTGTGGGGTAGGAATGAGCAGTTCTTC.

This clonotype has ten or more counts. This chain connects TRBV28 to TRBJ1-2; TRBD1 matches at 7 bases. Germline assignment: CDR1 MDHEN and CDR2 SYDVKM. V dropped 8 bases and J dropped 4; count of bases not matched to a gene: 7. This CDR3 spans 13 amino acids. Here the CDR3 DNA reads TGTGCCAGCGGAGCGACAGGGTTCTATGGCTACACCTTC. Translated: CASGATGFYGYTF.

The chain couples TRBV29-1 to TRBJ2-7; no clear D gene. The CDR3 consists of 14 residues. CDR1 SQVTM and CDR2 ANQGSEA come from the germline V gene. Trimming left V 4 bases short and J 0 bases short, with 13 bases between. The CDR3 DNA reads as TGCAGCGTTGTATCGGCTAAGAGCTCCTACGAGCAGTACTTC. Its translation: CSVVSAKSSYEQYF.

The chain has TRBV2 and TRBJ1-6, with TRBD1 identical over 8 bases. V lost 5 bases and J lost 11; bases outside the gene matches: 2. The length of the CDR3 is 12 residues. Looked up from germline, CDR1 is SNHLY and CDR2 is FYNNEI. CDR3 sequence reads: CASSLQGAPLHF. For the CDR3, the DNA is TGTGCCAGCAGTCTACAGGGGGCACCCCTCCACTTT. Full variable domain (outside the CDR3, taken from reference TRBV2 and TRBJ1-6): EPEVTQTPSHQVTQMGQEVILRCVPISNHLYFYWYRQILGQKVEFLVSFYNNEISEKSEIFDDQFSVERPDGSNFTLKIRSTKLEDSAMYFCASSLQGAPLHFGNGTRLTVT.

This clonotype appeared a few times. The chain carries TRBV20-1 and TRBJ2-1, with 8 bases that match TRBD1. From germline, CDR1 is DFQATT and CDR2 SNEGSKA (reference sequence). V shed 6 bases, J shed 7 bases, and the junction held 14 bases outside the gene matches. CDR3 length: 15 residues. The CDR3 spells CSAWGADRVGNEQFF. CDR3 nucleotides: TGCAGTGCATGGGGGGCGGACAGGGTGGGGAATGAGCAGTTCTTC.